This T cell receptor (beta chain) appears in the sequencing data of a study of cytomegalovirus exposure and HLA in healthy donors. Overall study context: An early release of data contained 75 million to 90 million unique TCRs, which came from HLA-typed donors.

Of note for this clone: Its antigen remains unknown.

The PCR ran on 60 Vbeta and 13 Jbeta primers. Assay used: immunoSEQ multiplex PCR; TCRdb lists only in-frame clones, some missing. The sample has around 120,000 clones, roughly 78% seen once. V gave up 1 base and J gave up 6 bases; unmatched junction bases: 10. Germline V lookup: CDR1 LGHNA, CDR2 YSLEER. This CDR3 is 16 amino acids long. Study-level findings and limits: The study recorded about 150 TCR beta chains that were cytomegalovirus-associated.

The chain uses TRBV4-3 and TRBJ1-2; TRBD1 aligns across 8 bases. The sample comprised PBMCs. The TCR was taken from a woman aged 25 to 45 in good health and CMV-seropositive. The CDR3 loop reads CASSQGDRGVGNGYTF. In DNA form, the CDR3 reads TGCGCCAGCAGCCAAGGAGACAGGGGTGTTGGAAATGGCTACACCTTC.